This T cell receptor beta chain was sequenced for a study of cytomegalovirus exposure and HLA in healthy donors (TCRdb year 2017). Describing the broader study: An earlier analysis of roughly 610 of the donors reported under 300 Gb of sequence data and 95 million to 140 million unique TCR beta sequences obtained from about 200 million T cells. Roughly 300 gigabases of sequencing data and around 88 million unique TCR sequences made up an early release that covered several hundred HLA-typed donors. HLA typing included class I and class II loci at four-digit resolution. All discovery cohort repertoires had been generated on a single sequencing platform. Among 398 genotyped donors of the cohort, an average of 235,054 unique TCR beta nucleotide sequences were sequenced per donor, roughly 20% of them non-productive. Of the 300 to 500 genotyped donors, less than 85% were placed in the genetic ancestry cluster associated with self-reported Caucasian donors. To study patterns of TCR occurrence, a later analysis re-analyzed previously published TCR beta repertoires from 666 donors and added high-resolution HLA genotyping. In an earlier analysis of 550 to 700 of the donors, high-throughput TCR beta sequencing was used to judge whether each TCR beta V gene segment behaved as functional or pseudogenic. In addition to the first cohort of 666 subjects, a separate validation cohort of approximately 130 different subjects was used. Because of strong linkage in the cohort, roughly five DR-DQ haplotypes were treated as single units for association and clustering. To predict cytomegalovirus infection status, the study combined high-throughput TCR immunosequencing, statistical association of individual TCRs with disease status, and machine learning. The aim of the study was to test whether cataloging public T cell receptors could identify signatures of past pathogen exposure. The later analysis used no new phenotypic data to find candidate immune exposures, relying instead on TCR beta sequences and their occurrence across donors. Donor age, sex, ethnicity and CMV serostatus were compiled together with the repertoire data. In a later genetic analysis, genome-wide SNP genotypes for about three fifths of the roughly 670 donors were used, and that subset was treated as a discovery cohort. Using immunosequencing, the study profiled T cell repertoires from fewer than 700 subjects and related those repertoires to cytomegalovirus serostatus. Typing coverage varied by locus: roughly 620-640 donors for A, B, C, DRB1 and DQB1; roughly 560 for DQA1; over 600 for DPA1; 450 to 480 for DPB1.

Library creation used the immunoSEQ multiplex PCR assay. For the multiplex PCR, a mixture combining 60 forward primers for TCR Vbeta segments and 13 reverse primers for TCR Jbeta segments was used. The CDR3 region of rearranged TCR beta genes was amplified from genomic DNA by a multiplex PCR assay. Amplified TCR beta libraries were sequenced as 87-base-pair reads on the Illumina HiSeq System. Per the authors' processing: In a later analysis, approximately 74 million unique TCR beta chains were counted across the roughly 670 repertoires, and approximately 11 million of these chains were shared by at least two donors. Raw reads were error-corrected and collapsed into unique sequences by a nearest-neighbor algorithm in which closely related sequences were merged to remove PCR and sequencing errors. Alignment of CDR3 sequences to IMGT reference sequences was used to assign V, D and J gene segments. For a sequence to be retained, at least a six-nucleotide match to both a V gene segment and a J gene segment was required. A rearrangement was called productive if the CDR3 had no stop codons and remained in frame with V and J, and every other rearrangement was called non-productive. CDR3 was defined by IMGT convention, running from the second conserved V-encoded cysteine to the conserved J-encoded phenylalanine. The earlier analysis of 500 to 650 of the donors excluded any sequence lacking an unambiguous match to a single V gene segment. In an earlier analysis of 587 of the donors, V segments were called functional above 56.7% productive rearrangements and were called segregating when the between-donor standard deviation exceeded 5%. A statistical classification framework was developed to diagnose cytomegalovirus status using the catalog of TCR beta chain sequences. In a later analysis, TCR nucleotide sequences were compared against IMGT/GENE-DB human TR gene sequences so that V and J genes could be assigned. In a later analysis, CDR3 sequences and most-parsimonious VDJ recombination scenarios were assigned using the TCRdist pipeline. In a later analysis, each TCR beta chain was defined by its CDR3 amino acid sequence together with its V-gene family, and reads without a unique V-gene family were excluded. To address suspected cross-contamination and a sequencing artifact, a later analysis removed approximately 590 highly shared, low-generation-probability nucleotide sequences. In a later analysis, a clonal expansion index for each public chain was calculated from normalized within-repertoire ranks of inferred template counts. In a later analysis, generation probabilities were computed using a VDJ recombination model fitted to out-of-frame rearrangements, and the results were checked against IGoR. Hypergeometric tests were used in a later analysis to score TCR-TCR, TCR-HLA and TCR-CMV co-occurrence, with a repertoire-size bias correction applied to the TCR pairs. A later analysis estimated false discovery rates by permuting HLA or CMV assignments 20 times. In a later analysis, co-occurring TCRs were grouped using DBSCAN, with TCRdist sequence similarity added in when clustering inside HLA-allele-positive subsets. Repertoires with fewer than 30,000 or more than 120,000 public chains were left out of co-occurrence clustering, as were a handful of repertoires with anomalous nucleotide sharing. This is the immuneACCESS table as TCRdb keeps it, with only in-frame sequences that have V and J called. A part of the clones is gone; compared with another copy, unresolved V genes explain less than half, and the rest is unexplained. That table gives V, J and clone size, and the DNA gave D and trimming. The sample has 100,000 to 150,000 clones on record, roughly two thirds of them singletons. The top ten constitute over 1.5% of the sample.

Study-wide findings and limitations: Assigning TCR associations to individual alleles was difficult when HLA alleles, especially DR and DQ, strongly co-occurred. An association between a missense DCLRE1C variant and V-gene and J-gene trimming of TCR beta chains was found in a later genetic analysis and replicated in an independent cohort. According to a later analysis, TCR association rates differed among HLA loci, with DRB1 alleles showing the most associated TCRs and HLA-C alleles showing the fewest. It was suggested by the authors that the approach could potentially be generalized to other disease states and immunological phenotypes. Across donors, most TCR sequences were observed very rarely, whereas some public TCRs were present in many individuals. In a later analysis, several top co-occurrence clusters were reported to appear linked to parvovirus B19, influenza, CMV and Epstein-Barr virus. In this cohort, only TCR beta chains were sequenced, and detectable features were limited by the absence of alpha or paired-chain data. A cluster of highly shared sequence variants was judged likely to be a technical artifact of the sequencing pipeline. A further reported finding was that TCR beta sequences accurately predicted the HLA-A and HLA-B alleles for most subjects in the first cohort. Correlated functional status among segregating V segments might reflect linkage disequilibrium, but an unknown experimental factor could not be ruled out. Presence/absence analyses assumed roughly uniform sequencing depth across donors, an assumption that may not hold. Because HLA typing was missing for some donors at each locus, association tests included only the typed subset. Because counts were too low, approximately 18 rarely observed V segments, including chromosome 9 orphons, were excluded from the earlier analysis of several hundred of the donors. Because the 87-base-pair reads could not distinguish some IMGT-functional V segments, including TRBV6-2 and TRBV6-3, those segments were excluded. CMV serostatus was the only immune exposure information available for the cohort. In a later analysis, HLA-associated TCR beta chains were found to be more clonally expanded and to have lower generation probabilities than equally common non-associated chains. The study listed approximately 160 TCR beta chains as associated with cytomegalovirus. In an earlier analysis of more than 500 of the donors, most TCR beta V segments appeared in productive rearrangements about 87% or about 30% of the time, broadly matching IMGT annotations. In vitro tests confirmed that a few of the cytomegalovirus-associated TCR beta chains recognize cytomegalovirus antigens. A later analysis found that most CMV-associated TCR beta chains appeared HLA-restricted, with HLA associations seemingly driven largely by CMV exposure. At a false discovery rate of 0.05, a later analysis linked roughly 17,000 TCR beta sequences to specific HLA alleles. In a later genetic analysis, fewer N-insertions in productive TCRs were reported among donors in an Asian-associated ancestry cluster than the roughly 640-donor mean. The classifier was reported to diagnose cytomegalovirus status with high specificity and sensitivity in both the original and validation cohorts.

As encoded in the germline V gene, CDR1 is SGHTA while CDR2 is FQGNSA. Deletion took 10 bases off V and 7 bases off J, with a span of 17 bases between the germline ends. There are 13 amino acids in the CDR3, from cysteine to phenylalanine inclusive. The sequence is cut down to CDR3 DNA, 39 bases in frame from base 1. The cohort consisted of 650 to 700 healthy bone marrow donors. All cohort members were sampled while nominally healthy, although unrecorded immune exposures were likely present. The donor tested CMV seropositive, placing the donor among the approximately 290 seropositive members of the cohort. Every donor gave a peripheral blood sample, and the peripheral blood mononuclear cells from that sample were used for TCR beta sequencing. The Qiagen DNeasy Blood Extraction Kit was used to extract genomic DNA from the blood cell samples. As for this clone: There is no known antigen for this receptor. Base qualities are missing; no much larger clone stands one base away.

This chain is built from TRBV7-2 and TRBJ2-1; no confident D gene assignment can be made. Sequenced material: PBMCs. The TCR originated in a young man in good health and CMV-seropositive. The sequenced DNA: TGTGCCACTGAGGAGAGAACTTTTAATGAGCAGTTCTTC. It codes for CATEERTFNEQFF. The full variable domain, completed from the reference TRBV7-2 and TRBJ2-1 proteins outside the CDR3, reads GAGVSQSPSNKVTEKGKDVELRCDPISGHTALYWYRQSLGQGLEFLIYFQGNSAPDKSGLPSDRFSAERTGGSVSTLTIQRTQQEDSAVYLCATEERTFNEQFFGPGTRLTVL.